This TCR beta chain is drawn from a study of Ad26.COV2.S vaccination and SARS-CoV-2 variants. The CDR3 is made up of 13 amino acids. With 3 bases removed from V and 6 bases from J, the gap between germline ends came to 9 bases. Treatment of the sample: around 19 received Ad26.COV2.S at low or high dose, single or two shots; roughly five received placebo; per-sample allocation not given. The investigators took samples on day 63 after the first vaccine or placebo injection. An Ad26 vector expressing Wuhan-strain SARS-CoV-2 spike constituted the vaccine. Measured with immunoSEQ multiplex PCR; TCRdb has only the in-frame clones, and not every one. Here the sample spans 410,000 or so clones, roughly 90% being singletons.

The V and J genes are TRBV12-3 or TRBV12-4 and TRBJ2-1; D is ambiguous. This TCR was recovered from a person between 18 and 60 years old who received the Ad26.COV2.S COVID-19 vaccine or a placebo. Specimen: peripheral blood, collected in a trial of Ad26.COV2.S vaccine versus placebo. The chain's CDR3 is CASSFVVGNEQFF. CDR3 sequence (DNA): TGTGCCAGCAGTTTCGTAGTTGGCAATGAGCAGTTCTTC.